Below are 19 T cell receptor beta chains sequenced from a single sample in a study of blood T cell repertoires in COVID-19. TCRdb's copy holds only in-frame clones and misses some; the assay was immunoSEQ multiplex PCR. The sample lists 81,000 or so clones, 85% occurring once. Material for sequencing was peripheral blood. The receptors derive from a woman aged 70-85 years with active or convalescent COVID-19.

Notes on this clone: A read error may account for a junction end that differs from germline. The chain couples TRBV27 to TRBJ1-2; 12 bases align to TRBD1. This CDR3 region has 18 residues. The V gene's germline CDR1 is MNHEY and CDR2 SMNVEV (reference sequence). CDR3 sequence: CASSLSSGQGASLYGYTF. The CDR3 region has the DNA TGTGCCAGCAGTCTATCTTCGGGACAGGGGGCTTCCCTCTATGGCTACACCTTC.

This chain joins TRBV6-2 or TRBV6-3 and TRBJ1-5, with TRBD1 matching 10 bases. Per the germline V gene, CDR1 is MNHEY and CDR2 is SVGEGT. Unmatched junction bases numbered 7, after V lost 2 bases and J lost 6 bases. CDR3 length: 16 residues. Here the CDR3 DNA reads TGTGCCAGCAGTTACAGACAGGGGGCGCCTGTTCAGCCCCAGCATTTT. Encoded protein: CASSYRQGAPVQPQHF.

The rearrangement joins TRBV2 to TRBJ1-5, with D unresolved. The CDR3 is 15 amino acids. With 4 bases removed from V and 2 bases from J, the gap between germline ends came to 12 bases. Germline values: CDR1 SNHLY, CDR2 FYNNEI. CDR3 bases: TGTGCCAGCAGTGGTGGCAGCGGACGCAATCAGCCCCAGCATTTT. Protein sequence: CASSGGSGRNQPQHF.

The chain recombines TRBV7-9 with TRBJ1-5; 8 bases agree with TRBD1. V lost 2 bases to trimming and J lost 8 bases; unmatched junction nucleotides: 17. CDR3 size: 18 residues. Looked up from germline, CDR1 is SEHNR and CDR2 is FQNEAQ (reference sequence). The CDR3 loop is CASSLTGRQGRLVEPQHF. The CDR3, as DNA: TGTGCCAGCAGCTTAACGGGGCGACAGGGGAGGCTGGTGGAGCCCCAGCATTTT. The full variable domain, with the rest looked up from reference TRBV7-9 and TRBJ1-5, is DTGVSQNPRHKITKRGQNVTFRCDPISEHNRLYWYRQTLGQGPEFLTYFQNEAQLEKSRLLSDRFSAERPKGSFSTLEIQRTEQGDSAMYLCASSLTGRQGRLVEPQHFGDGTRLSIL.

The rearrangement links TRBV30 to TRBJ2-7, with 7 bases fitting TRBD1. CDR1 and CDR2 (germline): GTSNPN, SVGIG (reference sequence). V was pared by 8 bases and J by 3 bases, with 10 bases of the junction left unmatched. CDR3 length: 13 residues. CDR3 loop: CARKRQGHYEQYF. The CDR3 nucleotides are TGTGCCAGAAAGAGACAGGGTCACTACGAGCAGTACTTC.

The CDR3 protein is CASSSYLTYEQYF. CDR3 sequence (DNA): TGTGCCAGCAGTTCCTACCTTACCTACGAGCAGTACTTC. The chain couples TRBV28 to TRBJ2-7; D not certain. CDR3 length: 13 amino acids. Trimming pared 4 bases from V and 2 bases from J, leaving 9 bases between. Germline V gene lookup returns CDR1 MDHEN and CDR2 SYDVKM. The whole variable domain, filled in from reference TRBV28 and TRBJ2-7, reads DVKVTQSSRYLVKRTGEKVFLECVQDMDHENMFWYRQDPGLGLRLIYFSYDVKMKEKGDIPEGYSVSREKKERFSLILESASTNQTSMYLCASSSYLTYEQYFGPGTRLTVT.

This clone was observed a handful of times. The V call is TRBV18, the J call TRBJ2-2; tentatively, D is TRBD2 (5 bases). The germline V gene encodes CDR1 KGHSH and CDR2 LQKENI. V was pared by 3 bases and J by 8 bases, with 22 bases between. This CDR3 has 17 residues. Written as DNA, the CDR3 is TGTGCCAGCTCACCGGGCTTAACTGGACTCGTCTCAGGGGAGCTGTTTTTT. Translated, it gives CASSPGLTGLVSGELFF.

This clone showed up just once. The chain has TRBV11-2 and TRBJ1-1; no definite D call. With 5 bases removed from V and 5 bases from J, the gap between germline ends came to 15 bases. The CDR3 consists of 14 residues. Germline-derived CDR1 and CDR2 are SGHAT and FQNNGV. The CDR3: CASSPQLWRTEAFF. The CDR3 region has the DNA TGTGCCAGCAGCCCCCAACTCTGGCGGACTGAAGCTTTCTTT.

J is TRBJ2-7 and V is TRBV6-2 or TRBV6-3; TRBD2 agrees at 7 bases. The CDR3 consists of 15 residues. Germline trimming cut 0 bases from V and 5 bases from J; bases unmatched to any gene: 7. Looked up from germline, CDR1 is MNHEY and CDR2 is SVGEGT. Here the CDR3 DNA reads TGTGCCAGCAGTTACTCGCTTATGGGAGGGAACGAGCAGTACTTC. Translation: CASSYSLMGGNEQYF.

The chain carries TRBV2 and TRBJ2-5; 12 bases align to TRBD2. Germline V lookup: CDR1 SNHLY, CDR2 FYNNEI. The CDR3 contains 16 residues. The ends lost 4 bases at V and 5 bases at J; junction bases unmatched: 8. CDR3 amino acids: CASSGTSGGFYETQYF. CDR3 nucleotides: TGTGCCAGCAGTGGAACTAGCGGGGGGTTTTATGAGACCCAGTACTTC.

The chain links TRBV19 to TRBJ2-7; 8 nucleotides agree with TRBD2. The germline gives CDR1 LNHDA, CDR2 SQIVND (reference sequence). This CDR3 has 15 amino acids. With 3 bases clipped from V and 4 bases from J, the junction kept 8 bases outside the gene matches. The CDR3 nucleotides are TGTGCCAGTAGTATGGGTGCGGGGGGCCGATACGAGCAGTACTTC. Translating it yields CASSMGAGGRYEQYF.

The sample holds one count of this clone. V is TRBV6-6 and J is TRBJ1-4; 7 nucleotides line up with TRBD1. The CDR3 spans 15 residues. Germline CDR1 is MNHNY and CDR2 is SVGAGI (reference sequence). Losses at the gene ends were 2 bases for V and 8 bases for J; bases not matched to a gene: 8. The DNA for the CDR3 is TGTGCCAGCAGTTACGAGGGGGCTGGCGGCGAAAAACTGTTTTTT. Translated: CASSYEGAGGEKLFF.

The chain combines TRBV5-6 with TRBJ1-5, with D tentatively TRBD1 (6 bases). The germline gives CDR1 SGHDT, CDR2 YYEEEE. CDR3 length: 14 residues. Trimming took 2 bases from V and 4 from J, leaving 10 bases between them. The CDR3 nucleotides are TGTGCCAGCAGCTTCTTCCAGGGGAATCAGCCCCAGCATTTT. It translates to CASSFFQGNQPQHF.

The rearrangement uses TRBV7-2 and TRBJ2-5; 9 nucleotides agree with TRBD2. After removal of 5 bases from V and 2 bases from J, the junction contained 6 bases not matched to a gene. CDR3 size: 15 residues. CDR1 and CDR2 from the germline V gene are SGHTA and FQGNSA. DNA for the CDR3: TGTGCCAGCAGCAGCCAGCGGGGGGATCAAGAGACCCAGTACTTC. Translation gives CASSSQRGDQETQYF.

The genes are TRBV14 and TRBJ2-7; D is uncertain. The V end was cut by 0 bases, the J end by 3 bases, with 3 bases between. The length of the CDR3 is 12 residues. Germline-derived CDR1 and CDR2 are SGHDN and FVKESK. The CDR3 sequence is CASSQDNYEQYF. DNA of the CDR3: TGTGCCAGCAGCCAAGACAACTACGAGCAGTACTTC.

CDR3 nucleotide sequence: TGTGCCAGCAGCATTAGGACAGGGCGGGATGAGCAGTTCTTC. Residues: CASSIRTGRDEQFF. The gene calls are TRBV7-2 and TRBJ2-1, with TRBD1 identical over 8 bases. Germline CDR1 reads SGHTA; CDR2 reads FQGNSA. V shed 5 bases, J shed 8 bases, and the junction held 8 bases outside the gene matches. CDR3 length: 14 residues.

On this clone itself: Other DNA sequences of this sample code for an identical CDR3. The chain carries TRBV3-1 (or the pseudogene TRBV3-2) and TRBJ1-2, with D uncertain. The CDR3 is 12 residues long. Between the trimmed V and J ends, which lost 1 base and 4 bases, there was a span of 4 bases. Looked up from germline, CDR1 is LGHDT and CDR2 is YNNKEL (reference sequence). Here the CDR3 DNA reads TGTGCCAGCAGCCAAGGGGCCTATGGCTACACCTTC. It specifies CASSQGAYGYTF.

The chain employs TRBV2 and TRBJ2-2, with 7 positions matching TRBD1. The CDR3 loop spans 14 amino acids. The germline CDR1 and CDR2 sequences are SNHLY and FYNNEI. With V trimmed by 8 bases and J by 8 bases, 11 bases remained unmatched. The CDR3 here is CASHHRQGGGELFF. As DNA, the CDR3 is TGTGCCAGCCACCACCGACAGGGCGGAGGGGAGCTGTTTTTT.

This clone was found a few times. V gene TRBV6-5 combines with J gene TRBJ1-2; TRBD1 might be the D (5 bases). Per the germline V gene, CDR1 is MNHEY and CDR2 is SVGAGI. The V end lost 0 bases, the J end lost 7 bases, and 15 bases lay between the germline ends. The CDR3 totals 15 residues. CDR3 amino acids: CASSYSNRGLGGYTF. The CDR3, as DNA: TGTGCCAGCAGTTACTCGAATCGGGGGTTAGGTGGCTACACCTTC.